The 20 T cell receptor beta chains presented below share a single source sample, sequenced in a study of human T cells and chemical hapten exposure. Time point defined: patch test 2, 6 weeks after DPC sensitization. Specified treatment: therapeutic diphenylcyclopropenone sensitization with weekly scalp DPC. MiXCR was run by TCRdb on the RACE reads, yielding one entry per CDR3 protein. There are about 140,000 distinct CDR3 sequences in the sample; about 12% occur only once, and roughly 1.4% lies in the top ten. Sample: whole blood, taken in connection with sensitization to the hapten diphenylcyclopropenone (DPC). The receptors stem from a woman aged 50 to 65 with alopecia areata. Some clones in this sample may be carry-over from other donors' samples.

The chain carries TRBV2 and TRBJ2-3; D possibly uses TRBD1 or TRBD2 (5 bases each). This CDR3 is 16 amino acids long. Trimming pared 6 bases from V and 3 bases from J, leaving 19 bases between. CDR1 is SNHLY, CDR2 FYNNEI, per germline. CDR3 sequence reads: CASSRGGFTRTDTQYF. The CDR3 nucleotides read TGTGCCAGCAGCCGTGGGGGATTTACCAGGACAGATACGCAGTATTTT.

This clonotype appeared many times. The J gene is TRBJ1-1, the V gene TRBV6-2 or TRBV6-3, with a weak D call TRBD1 (6 bases). Trimming pared 6 bases from V and 5 bases from J, leaving 19 bases between. Per the germline V gene, CDR1 is MNHEY and CDR2 is SVGEGT. The CDR3 is 15 amino acids. In nucleotides, the CDR3 is TGTGCCAGCAGACCCTTCACAGGGATCGGGACTGAAGCTTTCTTT. Protein sequence: CASRPFTGIGTEAFF.

This clonotype appeared many times. The chain couples TRBV29-1 to TRBJ1-2, with a tentative D call TRBD1 (5 bases). The CDR3 loop spans 11 amino acids. Trimming removed 6 bases from V and 13 bases from J, with 18 bases in between. Germline V gene data show CDR1 as SQVTM and CDR2 as ANQGSEA. CDR3 in amino acids: CSVREPGSTTF. DNA for the CDR3: TGCAGCGTCAGGGAGCCGGGGTCGACCACCTTC.

This clonotype was seen a handful of times. The rearrangement links TRBV5-1 to TRBJ2-7, with 12 bases aligning to TRBD2. Germline CDR1 reads SGHRS; CDR2 reads YFSETQ. This CDR3 comprises 15 residues. The junction had 7 bases not matched to a gene; V was cut back by 8 bases and J by 1 base. The CDR3 here is CASRLAGDVSYEQYF. The CDR3 DNA follows: TGCGCCAGTCGACTAGCGGGAGACGTTTCCTACGAGCAGTACTTC.

The chain employs TRBV20-1 and TRBJ2-5; D may be TRBD2 (6 bases). The V end lost 1 base, the J end lost 7 bases, and 22 bases lay between the germline ends. The V gene's germline CDR1 is DFQATT and CDR2 SNEGSKA (reference sequence). CDR3 length: 16 residues. The CDR3 region is CSARVPRGTMRATQYF. The DNA for the CDR3 is TGCAGTGCTAGAGTTCCTCGGGGGACGATGAGGGCGACCCAGTACTTC.

This clonotype showed up many times. This chain joins TRBV7-9 and TRBJ1-6, with D possibly TRBD1 on 5 matching bases. This CDR3 comprises 13 residues. V dropped 2 bases and J dropped 15 bases, with 14 bases sitting between them. CDR1 is SEHNR and CDR2 is FQNEAQ in the germline V gene (reference sequence). CDR3 sequence reads: CASSLSGPRDLHF. The DNA for the CDR3 is TGTGCCAGCAGCTTATCCGGCCCCAGGGACCTCCACTTT.

This clonotype has a count of ten or more. The chain uses TRBV25-1 and TRBJ1-2; 9 nucleotides match TRBD1. V gave up 2 bases and J gave up 2 bases; unmatched junction bases: 9. The CDR3 loop spans 17 amino acids. Germline-derived CDR1 and CDR2 are MGHDK and SYGVNS. CDR3 residues: CASSEHGQGKGNYGYTF. The CDR3 nucleotides are TGTGCCAGCAGTGAACATGGACAGGGGAAAGGGAACTATGGCTACACCTTC.

The sample holds many counts of this clonotype. The J gene is TRBJ1-6, the V gene TRBV5-4; 7 bases align to TRBD1. V trimming: 4 bases; J trimming: 8 bases; junction bases outside the gene matches: 9. Looked up from germline, CDR1 is SGHNT and CDR2 is YYREEE (reference sequence). This CDR3 has 15 amino acids. The DNA for the CDR3 is TGTGCCAGCAGCCCTGGGGCAGGGGGGGATTCACCCCTCCACTTT. Amino acids: CASSPGAGGDSPLHF.

Ten or more counts support this clonotype. V and J are TRBV7-2 and TRBJ2-7; no firm D call. Germline V gene lookup returns CDR1 SGHTA and CDR2 FQGNSA. V lost 8 bases to trimming and J lost 0 bases, with 8 bases between them. The CDR3 consists of 12 residues. CDR3 in amino acids: CASSLNSYEQYF. In DNA, the CDR3 is TGTGCCAGCTCACTTAACTCCTACGAGCAGTACTTC.

The chain couples TRBV6-2 or TRBV6-3 to TRBJ2-7; 9 bases match TRBD2. The V and J ends lost 7 bases and 3 bases, in that order; junction bases with no gene match: 10. CDR3 length equals 15 residues. Germline V gene data show CDR1 as MNHEY and CDR2 as SVGEGT. The DNA for the CDR3 is TGTGCCAGCAAGAAGAGGGGTAGCGGGAGCTACGAGCAGTACTTC. As protein: CASKKRGSGSYEQYF.

The CDR3 loop is CSALREGTVSYEQYF. The CDR3 coding sequence is TGCAGTGCTCTCCGGGAGGGGACGGTCTCCTACGAGCAGTACTTC. The chain links TRBV20-1 to TRBJ2-7, with 8 bases aligning to TRBD2. This CDR3 comprises 15 residues. V dropped 5 bases and J dropped 0; count of bases not matched to a gene: 9. Germline V gene sequence: CDR1 DFQATT, CDR2 SNEGSKA (reference sequence).

This clonotype was recorded at least ten times. The chain combines TRBV6-1 with TRBJ1-3; TRBD1 agrees at 7 bases. J gave up 1 base and V 2 bases, and 14 bases lay outside the gene matches. The CDR3 is made up of 19 amino acids. Germline V CDR1 and CDR2: MNHNS, SASEGT. The CDR3 here is CASSESLTGVGGSGNTIYF. CDR3 nucleotides: TGTGCCAGCAGTGAAAGTCTTACAGGGGTTGGAGGGTCTGGAAACACCATATATTTT.

This clonotype was seen ten or more times. The chain links TRBV7-2 to TRBJ2-7, with D hard to call. This CDR3 comprises 13 residues. V was pared by 3 bases and J by 6 bases, with 12 bases between. Germline assignment: CDR1 SGHTA and CDR2 FQGNSA. The CDR3 reads CASSFPPGREQYF. The CDR3 region has the DNA TGTGCCAGCAGCTTCCCCCCGGGTCGCGAGCAGTACTTC.

The chain has TRBV2 and TRBJ2-3; tentatively, D is TRBD1 (6 bases). The CDR3 extends over 15 amino acids. The V end was cut by 4 bases, the J end by 0 bases, with 11 bases between. The germline gives CDR1 SNHLY, CDR2 FYNNEI. As DNA, the CDR3 is TGTGCCAGCAGTGGCCGGGACACCAGCACAGATACGCAGTATTTT. Its translation: CASSGRDTSTDTQYF.

This sequence joins TRBV5-1 and TRBJ1-1; maybe TRBD1 (5 bases). V dropped 2 bases and J dropped 5 bases, with 13 bases sitting between them. Germline V gene lookup returns CDR1 SGHRS and CDR2 YFSETQ. There are 14 residues in the CDR3. The CDR3 loop reads CASSFKGRETEAFF. The CDR3 region has the DNA TGCGCCAGCAGCTTCAAGGGACGAGAGACTGAAGCTTTCTTT. Looking up the rest from reference TRBV5-1 and TRBJ1-1 gives the full variable domain: KAGVTQTPRYLIKTRGQQVTLSCSPISGHRSVSWYQQTPGQGLQFLFEYFSETQRNKGNFPGRFSGRQFSNSRSEMNVSTLELGDSALYLCASSFKGRETEAFFGQGTRLTVV.

The V gene is TRBV15, the J gene TRBJ2-5, with TRBD1 matching over 7 bases. Trimming cost V 2 bases and J 9 bases; bases outside gene matches: 9. The CDR3 sequence is 14 residues long. Per germline, CDR1 LNHNV and CDR2 YYDKDF (reference sequence). CDR3 protein: CATSRPDREWAQYF. For the CDR3, the DNA is TGTGCCACCAGCAGACCTGACAGGGAATGGGCCCAGTACTTC.

This clonotype was observed a few times. The chain employs TRBV29-1 and TRBJ2-7, with 8 bases lining up with TRBD2. The CDR3 extends over 13 amino acids. Germline-derived CDR1 and CDR2 are SQVTM and ANQGSEA. The junction had 10 bases not matched to a gene; V was cut back by 7 bases and J by 5 bases. DNA of the CDR3: TGCAGCGCACGTGACGGGAGGGACAACGAGCAGTACTTC. Its protein is CSARDGRDNEQYF.

This clonotype was seen many times. This chain joins TRBV11-2 and TRBJ2-7; D not resolved. The CDR3 is 16 residues long. Trimming stripped 4 bases from V and 0 bases from J, with 16 bases between. The germline V gene has CDR1 SGHAT and CDR2 FQNNGV. The CDR3 protein is CASSSRTSPASYEQYF. The DNA of the CDR3 is TGTGCCAGCAGCTCACGGACCTCGCCGGCCTCCTACGAGCAGTACTTC. Complete variable domain (other parts from reference TRBV11-2 and TRBJ2-7): EAGVAQSPRYKIIEKRQSVAFWCNPISGHATLYWYQQILGQGPKLLIQFQNNGVVDDSQLPKDRFSAERLKGVDSTLKIQPAKLEDSAVYLCASSSRTSPASYEQYFGPGTRLTVT.

CDR3 DNA sequence: TGTGCCAGTAGTAGAGGCGGGGAGGCGGGGACCCAGTACTTC. This codes for CASSRGGEAGTQYF. V gene TRBV19 combines with J gene TRBJ2-5; tentatively, D is TRBD2 (6 bases). Germline V gene sequence: CDR1 LNHDA, CDR2 SQIVND (reference sequence). V was trimmed by 4 bases and J by 7 bases, leaving 16 bases between them. CDR3 length equals 14 residues.

This clonotype was seen at least ten times. V gene TRBV14 combines with J gene TRBJ1-6; no firm D call. The CDR3 is 14 residues long. The germline V gene has CDR1 SGHDN and CDR2 FVKESK. Trimming removed 2 bases from V and 7 bases from J, with 9 bases in between. CDR3 bases: TGTGCCAGCAGCCAATCCGGGTTCAATTCACCCCTCCACTTT. It encodes CASSQSGFNSPLHF.